The T cell receptor beta chain under discussion was sequenced for a study of response to subunit inactivated influenza vaccine (dated by TCRdb to between 2017 and 2018). About the study as a whole: To follow how T cells responded to a trivalent subunit inactivated influenza vaccine, the researchers relied on deep quantitative profiling of the T cell receptor repertoire.

This clonotype occurred many times. There is no known antigen for this receptor. No base qualities exist here, and no much larger clone lies one base off it. Library prep was done by RT-PCR. The instrument given in TCRdb is Illumina HiSeq 2500. The public sequencing data were trimmed at Q25 with fastp and processed into clonotypes with MiXCR by TCRdb, which kept only in-frame beta chains. Every CDR3 protein is listed once, alongside the most common genes and DNA of its rows. Within this sample are hundreds of thousands of distinct CDR3 sequences, with 7.6% of them counted one time only. Of the sample, over 10% falls within the top ten clones. The CDR3 starts with the cysteine, ends with the phenylalanine, and has 15 residues. Solely the CDR3 DNA is kept, with 45 bases framed from the first base. The CDR1 and CDR2 encoded by the germline V gene are SGHTA and FQGNSA. A distance of 10 bases separates the germline ends of V and J, which lose 1 base and 2 bases respectively.

What the research found in general, with its limitations: It was suggested by the authors that each seasonal influenza vaccination may recruit only a limited number of new T cells.

The sample here was PBMCs from blood, taken around 25 months after vaccination. The chain links TRBV7-2 with TRBJ2-3; the D gene cannot be named for sure. The TCR comes from a man in his fifties or sixties who received an inactivated influenza vaccine. Donor details come from another sample of the same person, matched by shared clones. This receptor has the CDR3 CASSLVSGLTDTQYF. The nucleotide sequence is TGTGCCAGCAGCTTAGTGTCGGGCCTCACAGATACGCAGTATTTT.